Listed below are T cell receptor beta chains from one sample, sequenced in a study of blood T cell repertoires in COVID-19. Libraries were prepared by immunoSEQ multiplex PCR; TCRdb keeps only in-frame clonotypes and omits some of them. The sample shows around 310,000 clones, around 91% of them seen only once. What was sequenced was peripheral blood. The receptor set was obtained from a middle-aged woman with COVID-19, enrolled during active disease. Each CDR3 is given with its conserved first and last residue. The order of the fields is J gene, CDR3 length, V gene, clone size, D gene, CDR3 DNA, CDR3 protein. A D gene is named only where the DNA matches it firmly. A row's size may be missing; if present it is once, few, many or a size class.

J gene: TRBJ1-5; CDR3 length: 12; V gene: TRBV6-5; clone size: -; D gene: -; CDR3 DNA: TGTGCCAGCAGTAAACTAAATCAGCCCCAGCATTTT; CDR3 protein: CASSKLNQPQHF
J gene: TRBJ2-1; CDR3 length: 15; V gene: TRBV2; clone size: -; D gene: TRBD2; CDR3 DNA: TGTGCCAGCTGTTACGTAGCGGGGGGGTGGAATGAGCAGTTCTTC; CDR3 protein: CASCYVAGGWNEQFF
J gene: TRBJ1-1; CDR3 length: 15; V gene: TRBV25-1; clone size: -; D gene: TRBD1; CDR3 DNA: TGTGCCAGCAGTAAAAGGACAGGGGGCCACACTGAAGCTTTCTTT; CDR3 protein: CASSKRTGGHTEAFF
J gene: TRBJ2-2; CDR3 length: 15; V gene: TRBV18; clone size: -; D gene: -; CDR3 DNA: TGTGCCAGCTCACAAAGAAGGGGATTCACCGGGGAGCTGTTTTTT; CDR3 protein: CASSQRRGFTGELFF
J gene: TRBJ1-6; CDR3 length: 14; V gene: TRBV6-5; clone size: -; D gene: -; CDR3 DNA: TGTGCCAGCTCCGGGTCTCCGGCGAATTCACCCCTCCACTTT; CDR3 protein: CASSGSPANSPLHF
J gene: TRBJ1-3; CDR3 length: 16; V gene: TRBV5-5; clone size: -; D gene: -; CDR3 DNA: TGTGCCAGCAGCCCGGGAATTCTTAGCTCTGGAAACACCATATATTTT; CDR3 protein: CASSPGILSSGNTIYF
J gene: TRBJ2-3; CDR3 length: 16; V gene: TRBV24-1; clone size: -; D gene: -; CDR3 DNA: TGTGCCACCAGTGACCCTGGGGCTAGCGAGGAGGATACGCAGTATTTT; CDR3 protein: CATSDPGASEEDTQYF
J gene: TRBJ1-2; CDR3 length: 14; V gene: TRBV9; clone size: once; D gene: -; CDR3 DNA: TGTGCCAGCAGCGCTAACAGGGACCGATATGGCTACACCTTC; CDR3 protein: CASSANRDRYGYTF
J gene: TRBJ2-1; CDR3 length: 16; V gene: TRBV27; clone size: -; D gene: -; CDR3 DNA: TGTGCCAGCAGTTTAAGGGGGACCGGCTCCTACAATGAGCAGTTCTTC; CDR3 protein: CASSLRGTGSYNEQFF
J gene: TRBJ2-2; CDR3 length: 14; V gene: TRBV7-3; clone size: -; D gene: TRBD1; CDR3 DNA: TGTGCCAGCGCCGGGACAGGGAACACCGGGGAGCTGTTTTTT; CDR3 protein: CASAGTGNTGELFF
J gene: TRBJ2-2; CDR3 length: 14; V gene: TRBV7-9; clone size: -; D gene: -; CDR3 DNA: TGTGCCAGCAGCTTAGAATTCCGGGCCGGGGAGCTGTTTTTT; CDR3 protein: CASSLEFRAGELFF
J gene: TRBJ2-5; CDR3 length: 14; V gene: TRBV5-1; clone size: -; D gene: -; CDR3 DNA: TGCGCCAGCAGCCGACAATTGTACCGAGAGACCCAGTACTTC; CDR3 protein: CASSRQLYRETQYF
J gene: TRBJ2-7; CDR3 length: 14; V gene: TRBV29-1; clone size: -; D gene: TRBD2; CDR3 DNA: TGCAGCGTTGAACTAGCGGGAGGTACGTACGAGCAGTACTTC; CDR3 protein: CSVELAGGTYEQYF
J gene: TRBJ2-3; CDR3 length: 17; V gene: TRBV7-2; clone size: -; D gene: -; CDR3 DNA: TGTGCCAGCAGCTTACTTTCGGGAGTTTCCGTCACAGATACGCAGTATTTT; CDR3 protein: CASSLLSGVSVTDTQYF
J gene: TRBJ1-1; CDR3 length: 17; V gene: TRBV4-3; clone size: -; D gene: TRBD1; CDR3 DNA: TGCGCCAGCAGCCGTTTACTTGCCGGGACAGGGCACACTGAAGCTTTCTTT; CDR3 protein: CASSRLLAGTGHTEAFF
J gene: TRBJ1-2; CDR3 length: 16; V gene: TRBV4-3; clone size: -; D gene: TRBD1; CDR3 DNA: TGCGCCAGCAGCCAAGAGGGACAGACGGTAAACTATGGCTACACCTTC; CDR3 protein: CASSQEGQTVNYGYTF
J gene: TRBJ1-4; CDR3 length: 14; V gene: TRBV6-5; clone size: once; D gene: -; CDR3 DNA: TGTGCCAGCAGGGAGGTAGTTACTAATGAAAAACTGTTTTTT; CDR3 protein: CASREVVTNEKLFF
J gene: TRBJ2-2; CDR3 length: 14; V gene: TRBV25-1; clone size: -; D gene: TRBD2; CDR3 DNA: TGTGCCAGCAGTGAGGGAGGGTTGCTTGGGGAGCTGTTTTTT; CDR3 protein: CASSEGGLLGELFF
J gene: TRBJ1-1; CDR3 length: 14; V gene: TRBV2; clone size: once; D gene: -; CDR3 DNA: TGTGCCAGCAGTGAAGGGGGGGTGGGCCAAGAAGCTTTCTTT; CDR3 protein: CASSEGGVGQEAFF
J gene: TRBJ2-5; CDR3 length: 13; V gene: TRBV30; clone size: -; D gene: -; CDR3 DNA: TGTGCCTGGAGGGGGCGCCGTAGGGAGACCCAGTACTTC; CDR3 protein: CAWRGRRRETQYF
J gene: TRBJ1-1; CDR3 length: 13; V gene: TRBV2; clone size: -; D gene: -; CDR3 DNA: TGTGCCAGCAACACCGACTCGAACACTGAAGCTTTCTTT; CDR3 protein: CASNTDSNTEAFF
J gene: TRBJ2-7; CDR3 length: 16; V gene: TRBV7-2; clone size: -; D gene: -; CDR3 DNA: TGTGCCAGCAGCTTAGAGCCAGGGTCGGTGAACTACGAGCAGTACTTC; CDR3 protein: CASSLEPGSVNYEQYF
J gene: TRBJ1-5; CDR3 length: 16; V gene: TRBV6-2/TRBV6-3; clone size: -; D gene: -; CDR3 DNA: TGTGCCAGCAGTTACTCCGGACACCTTAGCAATCAGCCCCAGCATTTT; CDR3 protein: CASSYSGHLSNQPQHF
J gene: TRBJ2-1; CDR3 length: 14; V gene: TRBV28; clone size: -; D gene: -; CDR3 DNA: TGTGTCATCGTGGGGGGTCTAAATGACAATGAGCAGTTCTTC; CDR3 protein: CVIVGGLNDNEQFF
J gene: TRBJ2-3; CDR3 length: 14; V gene: TRBV29-1; clone size: -; D gene: TRBD1; CDR3 DNA: TGCAGCGTCGATCTGACAGGGCTCGCAGATACGCAGTATTTT; CDR3 protein: CSVDLTGLADTQYF
J gene: TRBJ1-2; CDR3 length: 14; V gene: TRBV15; clone size: once; D gene: -; CDR3 DNA: TGTGCCACCAGCAGAGATGGGGGCGCTTCTGGCTACACCTTC; CDR3 protein: CATSRDGGASGYTF
J gene: TRBJ1-3; CDR3 length: 13; V gene: TRBV30; clone size: few; D gene: -; CDR3 DNA: TGTGCCTCCGAACGGAGCTCTGGAAACACCATATATTTT; CDR3 protein: CASERSSGNTIYF
J gene: TRBJ2-1; CDR3 length: 15; V gene: TRBV9; clone size: -; D gene: -; CDR3 DNA: TGTGCCAGCAGCCTACTCCAGGGCGGATCCAATGAGCAGTTCTTC; CDR3 protein: CASSLLQGGSNEQFF
J gene: TRBJ2-4; CDR3 length: 16; V gene: TRBV29-1; clone size: -; D gene: TRBD2; CDR3 DNA: TGCAGCGCTCTAGCGGGAGGACCCTCGGCCAAAAACATTCAGTACTTC; CDR3 protein: CSALAGGPSAKNIQYF
J gene: TRBJ1-5; CDR3 length: 14; V gene: TRBV25-1; clone size: -; D gene: TRBD1; CDR3 DNA: TGTGCCAGCAGCCAGACAGGGTTCGATCAGCCCCAGCATTTT; CDR3 protein: CASSQTGFDQPQHF